These T cell receptor beta chains were read from a single sample in a study of shared clonotypes between healthy human individuals. Profiling relied on immunoSEQ multiplex PCR, and the TCRdb table lists in-frame clones only, not all of them. The table has roughly 2.5 million clones, approximately 92% seen once; the top ten hold under 0.15%. Material for sequencing was naive CD4+ T cells sorted from blood. The receptors derive from a man younger than 35 in good health. Both conserved end residues are part of each CDR3. The D gene is left open where the match is weak. Expanded clones get a size class; other rows say once, few or many, or leave the size out.

D: TRBD2; size: NA; V: TRBV5-1; J: TRBJ2-1; DNA: TGCGCCAGCAGCACCATCCGGACTAGCGGGGGCCAAGAGCAGTTCTTC; CDR3: CASSTIRTSGGQEQFF
D: NA; size: few; V: TRBV5-4; J: TRBJ1-3; DNA: TGTGCCAGCAGCTCCTCTAATGGGGCTGGAAACACCATATATTTT; CDR3: CASSSSNGAGNTIYF
D: NA; size: NA; V: TRBV6-1; J: TRBJ1-4; DNA: TGTGCCAGCAGTGAAGAGCCAGGTCGGGAAAAACTGTTTTTT; CDR3: CASSEEPGREKLFF
D: NA; size: NA; V: TRBV5-4; J: TRBJ1-1; DNA: TGTGCCAGCAGCTTGGGACATCCGGACCTTGAAGCTTTCTTT; CDR3: CASSLGHPDLEAFF
D: NA; size: once; V: TRBV5-4; J: TRBJ1-3; DNA: TGTGCCAGCAGCATGACAGCCGCCGGGGACACCATATATTTT; CDR3: CASSMTAAGDTIYF
D: TRBD1; size: once; V: TRBV5-4; J: TRBJ1-2; DNA: TGTGCCAGCAGCTTGACCTCACAGGGGAACTATGGCTACACCTTC; CDR3: CASSLTSQGNYGYTF
D: NA; size: NA; V: TRBV28; J: TRBJ2-5; DNA: TGTGCCAGCAGTCCATACGACTCACAAGGGGAGACCCAGTACTTC; CDR3: CASSPYDSQGETQYF
D: NA; size: NA; V: TRBV11-2; J: TRBJ2-2; DNA: TGTGCCAGCAGCTGGGCGGGGCTCGGCGGGGAGCTGTTTTTT; CDR3: CASSWAGLGGELFF
D: NA; size: NA; V: TRBV2; J: TRBJ1-4; DNA: TGTGCCAGCAGAAGGGGGGGAACTAATGAAAAACTGTTTTTT; CDR3: CASRRGGTNEKLFF
D: TRBD1; size: NA; V: TRBV15; J: TRBJ1-4; DNA: TGTGCCACCAGCAGAGAACTAAGACAGGGATCGACTAATGAAAAACTGTTTTTT; CDR3: CATSRELRQGSTNEKLFF
D: NA; size: few; V: TRBV5-3; J: TRBJ1-5; DNA: TGTGCCAGAAGTTTTGGACTGGCGAGGGAGCCCCAGCATTTT; CDR3: CARSFGLAREPQHF
D: TRBD1; size: NA; V: TRBV7-9; J: TRBJ2-2; DNA: TGTGCCAGCAGCTCGAGGGACAGGGTGGCCGGGGAGCTGTTTTTT; CDR3: CASSSRDRVAGELFF
D: NA; size: NA; V: TRBV6-1; J: TRBJ1-1; DNA: TGTGCCCACGGGGTCACAATGAACACTGAAGCTTTCTTT; CDR3: CAHGVTMNTEAFF
D: NA; size: NA; V: TRBV18; J: TRBJ2-3; DNA: TGTGCCAGCTCACGCCAACAGGGTACAAGCACAGATACGCAGTATTTT; CDR3: CASSRQQGTSTDTQYF
D: TRBD1; size: NA; V: TRBV6-6; J: TRBJ1-1; DNA: TGTGCCAGCAGTTCAATGACAGGGGCCACTGAAGCTTTCTTT; CDR3: CASSSMTGATEAFF
D: TRBD1; size: NA; V: TRBV11-2; J: TRBJ1-1; DNA: TGTGCCAGCAGCACTAACAGGGGGCGGAAACCTGAAGCTTTCTTT; CDR3: CASSTNRGRKPEAFF
D: NA; size: NA; V: TRBV7-2; J: TRBJ2-7; DNA: TGTGCCAGCAGCGGTCTCCTGGTGGGAGCCTACGAGCAGTACTTC; CDR3: CASSGLLVGAYEQYF
D: TRBD2; size: NA; V: TRBV11-2; J: TRBJ2-7; DNA: TGTGCCAGCAGCTCACTAGCGGGAGGCTATTTTGAGCAGTACTTC; CDR3: CASSSLAGGYFEQYF
D: NA; size: NA; V: TRBV2; J: TRBJ2-7; DNA: TGTGCCAGCAGTGGGGACATCCTCTACGAGCAGTACTTC; CDR3: CASSGDILYEQYF
D: NA; size: once; V: TRBV4-1; J: TRBJ1-5; DNA: TGCGCCAGCAGCCAGGCCGGGGACCTTAGCAATCAGCCCCAGCATTTT; CDR3: CASSQAGDLSNQPQHF